Shown below are 32 T cell receptor beta chains from a single sample sequenced in a study of cytomegalovirus exposure and HLA in healthy donors. The PCR made use of 60 Vbeta and 13 Jbeta primers. The assay was immunoSEQ multiplex PCR, and TCRdb's table has in-frame clones only and misses some. The sample has some 190,000 clones, approximately 85% seen once; the top ten hold 1.5% to 2%. The specimen was PBMCs. The receptors originated from a man in his late teens or twenties in good health and CMV-seronegative.

The chain couples TRBV7-9 to TRBJ2-5; TRBD2 might be the D (6 bases). V lost 3 bases and J lost 8, with 13 bases in between. CDR1 SEHNR and CDR2 FQNEAQ come from the germline V gene (reference sequence). The CDR3 has 13 amino acids. CDR3 loop: CASSFGGKRTQYF. In DNA, the CDR3 is TGTGCCAGCAGCTTTGGGGGGAAGAGAACCCAGTACTTC.

The rearrangement links TRBV5-1 to TRBJ2-1, with a tentative D call TRBD2 (6 bases). The CDR3 has 16 amino acids. Germline V gene data show CDR1 as SGHRS and CDR2 as YFSETQ. The V and J ends lost 4 bases and 4 bases respectively, with 18 bases between them. The CDR3 loop reads CASSPGDWSEYNEQFF. CDR3 coding DNA: TGCGCCAGCAGCCCTGGGGACTGGAGTGAGTACAATGAGCAGTTCTTC.

In its sample, this clone was seen a few times. J is TRBJ1-1 and V is TRBV7-2, with D perhaps TRBD1 (6 bases). CDR1 SGHTA and CDR2 FQGNSA come from the germline V gene. The CDR3 is 15 residues long. Deletions cut 5 bases from V and 6 bases from J, with 19 bases between. Here the CDR3 reads CASSQRGNLVSEAFF. In DNA form, the CDR3 reads TGTGCCAGCAGCCAAAGGGGGAATCTTGTCTCTGAAGCTTTCTTT.

The J gene is TRBJ2-7, the V gene TRBV10-3, with D possibly matching TRBD2 (6 bases). CDR3 size: 20 residues. Trimming pared 0 bases from V and 3 bases from J, leaving 27 bases between. The germline V gene encodes CDR1 ENHRY and CDR2 SYGVKD. The CDR3 region has the DNA TGTGCCATCAGTGAGTCGATGATATTTGCGGGAAAATATTTATACTACGAGCAGTACTTC. Amino acids: CAISESMIFAGKYLYYEQYF.

This clone was seen once. This chain uses TRBV7-2 with TRBJ2-1; tentative D call: TRBD2 (5 bases). Germline-derived CDR1 and CDR2 are SGHTA and FQGNSA. CDR3 size: 16 residues. The V and J ends lost 6 bases and 0 bases respectively, with 15 bases between them. CDR3 protein: CASRHSASSSYNEQFF. As DNA, the CDR3 is TGTGCCAGCAGACATAGCGCCTCGAGCTCCTACAATGAGCAGTTCTTC.

The chain couples TRBV11-2 to TRBJ1-2, with D possibly matching TRBD1 (5 bases). V gave up 1 base and J gave up 8 bases, with 14 bases separating them. Germline CDR1 SGHAT, CDR2 FQNNGV. The CDR3 is 14 residues long. DNA of the CDR3: TGTGCCAGCAGCTTAGGACAAGGGGCCGGCGGCTACACCTTC. This translates into CASSLGQGAGGYTF.

The chain joins TRBV7-8 to TRBJ1-1, with a tentative D call TRBD1 (5 bases). The CDR3 loop spans 14 amino acids. The V gene lost 2 bases and the J gene lost 6 bases, with 13 bases spanning the gap. Per germline, CDR1 SGHVS and CDR2 FQNEAQ. CDR3 in amino acids: CASSLLVSGAEAFF. The CDR3 DNA reads as TGTGCCAGCAGCTTATTGGTCTCGGGGGCTGAAGCTTTCTTT.

The genes are TRBV18 and TRBJ2-7, with D hard to call. Trimming stripped 6 bases from V and 6 bases from J, with 15 bases between. Germline CDR1 and CDR2: KGHSH and LQKENI. CDR3 size: 13 residues. The CDR3 DNA sequence: TGTGCCAGCTCCAGAGGAGAGGCCTCCGAGCAGTACTTC. It specifies CASSRGEASEQYF.

This chain links TRBV19 with TRBJ2-3; perhaps TRBD1 as D (5 bases). The CDR3 has 14 residues. The V gene's germline CDR1 is LNHDA and CDR2 SQIVND (reference sequence). Trimming took off 8 bases at V and 0 bases at J, with 12 bases between the two ends. The CDR3 region is CASGQGTSTDTQYF. The CDR3, as DNA: TGTGCCAGTGGGCAGGGAACTAGCACAGATACGCAGTATTTT.

V is TRBV28 and J is TRBJ1-3, with 7 bases fitting TRBD1. This CDR3 has 16 residues. V shed 4 bases and J 2 bases; nucleotides not matched to a gene: 8. The V gene's germline CDR1 is MDHEN and CDR2 SYDVKM. The CDR3 here is CASSSTGVFTGNTIYF. CDR3 DNA: TGTGCCAGCAGTTCCACAGGGGTTTTCACTGGAAACACCATATATTTT.

The genes are TRBV7-9 and TRBJ2-7, with 9 bases aligning to TRBD1. The CDR3 loop spans 15 amino acids. Unmatched junction bases numbered 7, after V lost 4 bases and J lost 3 bases. Germline assignment: CDR1 SEHNR and CDR2 FQNEAQ (reference sequence). CDR3 sequence: CASSWGTGRVYEQYF. The DNA for the CDR3 is TGTGCCAGCAGCTGGGGGACAGGGAGAGTCTACGAGCAGTACTTC.

The V and J genes are TRBV29-1 and TRBJ1-1; weak D call: TRBD1 (6 bases). V gave up 7 bases and J gave up 0 bases, with 18 bases separating them. Germline V lookup: CDR1 SQVTM, CDR2 ANQGSEA. The CDR3 spans 15 residues. This CDR3 reads CSGRAGVGLNTEAFF. Written as DNA, the CDR3 is TGCAGCGGGCGGGCAGGGGTCGGGTTGAACACTGAAGCTTTCTTT.

The chain has TRBV5-5 and TRBJ2-7; TRBD2 aligns across 14 bases. With 3 bases clipped from V and 2 bases from J, the junction kept 1 base outside the gene matches. Germline V gene lookup returns CDR1 SGHKS and CDR2 YYEKEE (reference sequence). The CDR3 extends over 15 amino acids. This CDR3 is CASSSGLAGAYEQYF. CDR3 coding DNA: TGTGCCAGCAGCTCGGGACTAGCGGGAGCCTACGAGCAGTACTTC.

This sequence joins TRBV18 and TRBJ1-5; no clear D. V was trimmed by 1 base and J by 10 bases, leaving 14 bases between them. Germline V gives CDR1 KGHSH, CDR2 LQKENI. The CDR3 length is 14 residues. The CDR3 DNA is TGTGCCAGCTCACCACTCCGGGAGTCTGATCCCCAGCATTTT. Translated, it gives CASSPLRESDPQHF.

The rearrangement links TRBV9 to TRBJ2-1, with 9 bases aligning to TRBD1. Germline CDR1 SGDLS, CDR2 YYNGEE. The CDR3 length is 15 residues. The V and J ends lost 3 bases and 8 bases, in that order; junction bases with no gene match: 9. Here the CDR3 reads CASSDTGTGSDEQFF. The CDR3 DNA is TGTGCCAGCAGCGACACCGGGACAGGGTCAGATGAGCAGTTCTTC.

The rearrangement links TRBV20-1 to TRBJ2-7, with D perhaps TRBD2 (5 bases). The CDR3 contains 10 residues. CDR1 and CDR2 (germline): DFQATT, SNEGSKA (reference sequence). Trimming left V 6 bases short and J 6 bases short, with 9 bases between. The CDR3 sequence is CSALGGEQYF. CDR3 sequence (DNA): TGCAGTGCGTTAGGAGGCGAGCAGTACTTC.

Comments on this clone: Other nucleotide sequences in the sample specify the same CDR3. This rearrangement joins TRBV25-1 to TRBJ2-4; D may be TRBD2 (5 bases). The CDR3 runs to 13 residues. V was trimmed by 7 bases and J by 0 bases, leaving 7 bases between them. From germline, CDR1 is MGHDK and CDR2 SYGVNS. The CDR3 DNA follows: TGTGCCAGCACTGGACTAGCCAAAAACATTCAGTACTTC. Its protein is CASTGLAKNIQYF.

This clone was recorded a few times. The chain is built from TRBV27 and TRBJ1-1; possible D gene TRBD1, 5 bases. Deletions cut 2 bases from V and 4 bases from J, with 17 bases between. This CDR3 region has 16 residues. Germline V gene lookup returns CDR1 MNHEY and CDR2 SMNVEV (reference sequence). The CDR3 protein is CASSLLVSGGSTEAFF. CDR3 DNA: TGTGCCAGCAGTTTACTAGTATCCGGGGGAAGCACTGAAGCTTTCTTT.

The chain is built from TRBV7-2 and TRBJ1-6; 10 bases agree with TRBD1. The CDR3 has 15 amino acids. Germline loops: CDR1 SGHTA, CDR2 FQGNSA. The ends lost 7 bases at V and 6 bases at J; junction bases unmatched: 6. The CDR3 nucleotides are TGTGCCAGCACAACCGGGACAGGGGTTAATTCACCCCTCCACTTT. Translating it yields CASTTGTGVNSPLHF.

The count of this clone is one. V and J are TRBV7-2 and TRBJ2-5; TRBD1 agrees at 7 bases. CDR3 length: 13 residues. Trimming took 5 bases from V and 11 from J; bases not matched to a gene: 11. The V gene's germline CDR1 is SGHTA and CDR2 FQGNSA. CDR3 bases: TGTGCCAGCAGCGCCGACAGGGTCGGGGAGCAGTACTTC. It codes for CASSADRVGEQYF.

The chain recombines TRBV5-1 with TRBJ2-5, with 7 bases identical to TRBD2. CDR3 length: 14 amino acids. Germline CDR1 reads SGHRS; CDR2 reads YFSETQ. V gave up 4 bases and J gave up 2 bases; unmatched junction bases: 5. CDR3 coding DNA: TGCGCCAGCAGCCAGGGACTAATACAAGAGACCCAGTACTTC. It specifies CASSQGLIQETQYF.

V usage is TRBV4-3 and J usage is TRBJ2-6; maybe TRBD1 (6 bases). This CDR3 contains 17 residues. The V gene lost 4 bases and the J gene lost 0 bases, with 13 bases spanning the gap. Germline V gene lookup returns CDR1 LGHNA and CDR2 YSLEER. The CDR3, as DNA: TGCGCCAGCAGCCGAACAGGGCCAACCTCTGGGGCCAACGTCCTGACTTTC. This encodes CASSRTGPTSGANVLTF.

The V and J genes are TRBV19 and TRBJ1-5; the D is unclear. Germline lookup yields CDR1 LNHDA and CDR2 SQIVND (reference sequence). The CDR3 spans 16 residues. The ends were cut back, 3 bases at V and 1 base at J, with 13 bases in the middle. The CDR3 DNA sequence: TGTGCCAGTAGTATGATGGGCACCTTGAGCAATCAGCCCCAGCATTTT. Encoded protein: CASSMMGTLSNQPQHF.

The genes are TRBV2 and TRBJ1-1, with D tentatively TRBD1 (6 bases). The germline V and J ends were trimmed by 6 bases and 0 bases, with 11 bases remaining between them. The CDR3 length is 14 residues. Germline V gene lookup returns CDR1 SNHLY and CDR2 FYNNEI. This chain's CDR3 is CASSPGTLNTEAFF. The CDR3 DNA is TGTGCCAGCAGCCCCGGGACATTGAACACTGAAGCTTTCTTT. Full variable domain (rest looked up from reference TRBV2 and TRBJ1-1): EPEVTQTPSHQVTQMGQEVILRCVPISNHLYFYWYRQILGQKVEFLVSFYNNEISEKSEIFDDQFSVERPDGSNFTLKIRSTKLEDSAMYFCASSPGTLNTEAFFGQGTRLTVV.

The chain couples TRBV6-1 to TRBJ2-7; TRBD1 agrees at 10 bases. Germline V gene data show CDR1 as MNHNS and CDR2 as SASEGT. Trimming at V came to 7 bases and at J to 5 bases, leaving 8 bases not matched to a gene. The CDR3 loop spans 14 amino acids. As DNA, the CDR3 is TGTGCCAGCATTAGAGACAGGGGGCGGCACGAGCAGTACTTC. Translation gives CASIRDRGRHEQYF.

The CDR3 is CASRWDSEGMAFF. The CDR3 DNA reads TGTGCCAGCAGATGGGACAGCGAGGGAATGGCTTTCTTT. This chain uses TRBV2 with TRBJ1-1, with 7 nucleotides matching TRBD1. The V and J ends lost 6 bases and 11 bases, in that order; junction bases with no gene match: 12. The V gene's germline CDR1 is SNHLY and CDR2 FYNNEI. The length of the CDR3 is 13 residues. Complete variable domain (other parts from reference TRBV2 and TRBJ1-1): EPEVTQTPSHQVTQMGQEVILRCVPISNHLYFYWYRQILGQKVEFLVSFYNNEISEKSEIFDDQFSVERPDGSNFTLKIRSTKLEDSAMYFCASRWDSEGMAFFGQGTRLTVV.

The chain uses TRBV7-3 and TRBJ2-7, with 7 bases aligning to TRBD1. The V gene's germline CDR1 is SGHTA and CDR2 FQGTGA. The ends lost 4 bases at V and 5 bases at J; junction bases unmatched: 8. This CDR3 is 14 amino acids long. Here the CDR3 reads CASSSSGTADEQYF. Here the CDR3 DNA reads TGTGCCAGCAGCTCTTCCGGGACAGCGGACGAGCAGTACTTC.

The chain recombines TRBV5-1 with TRBJ1-2, with no clear D. Trimming pared 2 bases from V and 6 bases from J, leaving 17 bases between. The germline V gene encodes CDR1 SGHRS and CDR2 YFSETQ. The CDR3 contains 15 residues. Here the CDR3 DNA reads TGCGCCAGCAGCTTAGACTTGAGCAAACCTAATGGCTACACCTTC. It translates to CASSLDLSKPNGYTF. Filled out from reference TRBV5-1 and TRBJ1-2, the complete variable domain reads KAGVTQTPRYLIKTRGQQVTLSCSPISGHRSVSWYQQTPGQGLQFLFEYFSETQRNKGNFPGRFSGRQFSNSRSEMNVSTLELGDSALYLCASSLDLSKPNGYTFGSGTRLTVV.

The rearrangement joins TRBV19 to TRBJ2-7; 9 bases are a match to TRBD1. Germline loops: CDR1 LNHDA, CDR2 SQIVND (reference sequence). CDR3 length equals 15 residues. J gave up 3 bases and V 4 bases, and 7 bases lay outside the gene matches. This chain's CDR3 is CASSRLDRGGYEQYF. DNA for the CDR3: TGTGCCAGTAGTAGGCTGGACAGGGGAGGCTACGAGCAGTACTTC.

The chain carries TRBV9 and TRBJ2-7, with 10 bases lining up with TRBD1. From germline, CDR1 is SGDLS and CDR2 YYNGEE. The CDR3 is 15 residues long. J lost 7 bases, V lost 0 bases, and 7 bases had no gene match. The CDR3 loop is CASSVGTGGTEEQYF. The DNA of the CDR3 is TGTGCCAGCAGCGTAGGGACAGGGGGAACTGAAGAGCAGTACTTC.

This clone was found once. The chain uses TRBV11-2 and TRBJ2-3; 12 bases line up with TRBD2. The CDR3 has 17 residues. The V gene's germline CDR1 is SGHAT and CDR2 FQNNGV. After removal of 1 base from V and 7 bases from J, the junction contained 9 bases not matched to a gene. CDR3 in amino acids: CASSLGASGGVLHTQYF. The CDR3 coding sequence is TGTGCCAGCAGCTTAGGGGCTAGCGGGGGGGTTCTTCATACGCAGTATTTT. Using reference TRBV11-2 and TRBJ2-3 for the parts outside the CDR3, the full variable domain is EAGVAQSPRYKIIEKRQSVAFWCNPISGHATLYWYQQILGQGPKLLIQFQNNGVVDDSQLPKDRFSAERLKGVDSTLKIQPAKLEDSAVYLCASSLGASGGVLHTQYFGPGTRLTVL.

V usage is TRBV5-4 and J usage is TRBJ2-1; 12 positions match TRBD2. This CDR3 is 15 amino acids long. CDR1 and CDR2 (germline): SGHNT, YYREEE (reference sequence). V shed 3 bases and J 8 bases; nucleotides not matched to a gene: 6. In nucleotides, the CDR3 is TGTGCCAGCAGCTCTAGCGGGAGGGCCCTCCATGAGCAGTTCTTC. Its translation: CASSSSGRALHEQFF.